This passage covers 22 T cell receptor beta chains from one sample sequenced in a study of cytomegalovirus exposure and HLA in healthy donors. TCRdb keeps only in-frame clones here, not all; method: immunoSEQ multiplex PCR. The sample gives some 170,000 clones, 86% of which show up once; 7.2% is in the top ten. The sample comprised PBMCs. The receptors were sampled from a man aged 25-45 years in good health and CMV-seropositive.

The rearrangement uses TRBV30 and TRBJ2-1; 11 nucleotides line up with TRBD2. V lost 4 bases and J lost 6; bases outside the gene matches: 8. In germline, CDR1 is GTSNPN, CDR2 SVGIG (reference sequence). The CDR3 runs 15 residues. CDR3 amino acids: CAWKGLAALGNEQFF. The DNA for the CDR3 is TGTGCCTGGAAGGGACTAGCGGCACTCGGCAATGAGCAGTTCTTC. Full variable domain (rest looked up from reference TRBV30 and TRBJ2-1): SQTIHQWPATLVQPVGSPLSLECTVEGTSNPNLYWYRQAAGRGLQLLFYSVGIGQISSEVPQNLSASRPQDRQFILSSKKLLLSDSGFYLCAWKGLAALGNEQFFGPGTRLTVL.

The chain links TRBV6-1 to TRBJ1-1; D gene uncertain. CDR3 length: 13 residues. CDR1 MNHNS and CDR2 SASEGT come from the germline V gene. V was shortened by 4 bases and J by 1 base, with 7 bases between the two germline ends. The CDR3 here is CASSVNKNTEAFF. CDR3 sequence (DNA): TGTGCCAGCAGTGTGAACAAGAACACTGAAGCTTTCTTT.

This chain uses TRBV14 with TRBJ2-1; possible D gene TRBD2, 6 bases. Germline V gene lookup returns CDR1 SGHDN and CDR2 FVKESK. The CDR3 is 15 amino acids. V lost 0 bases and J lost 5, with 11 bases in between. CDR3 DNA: TGTGCCAGCAGCCAAGATGAGGGACTGAACAATGAGCAGTTCTTC. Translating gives CASSQDEGLNNEQFF.

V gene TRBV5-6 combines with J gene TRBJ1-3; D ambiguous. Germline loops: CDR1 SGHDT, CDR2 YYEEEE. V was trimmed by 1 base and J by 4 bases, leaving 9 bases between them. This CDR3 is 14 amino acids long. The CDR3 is CASSLYWEGNTIYF. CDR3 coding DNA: TGTGCCAGCAGCTTGTATTGGGAGGGAAACACCATATATTTT.

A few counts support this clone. The CDR3 protein is CASRERSYSNEKLFF. CDR3 nucleotide sequence: TGTGCCAGCCGAGAACGTTCCTACTCTAATGAAAAACTGTTTTTT. The genes are TRBV28 and TRBJ1-4; no clear D gene. Trimming took off 8 bases at V and 3 bases at J, with 16 bases between the two ends. Per the germline V gene, CDR1 is MDHEN and CDR2 is SYDVKM. The CDR3 is 15 residues long.

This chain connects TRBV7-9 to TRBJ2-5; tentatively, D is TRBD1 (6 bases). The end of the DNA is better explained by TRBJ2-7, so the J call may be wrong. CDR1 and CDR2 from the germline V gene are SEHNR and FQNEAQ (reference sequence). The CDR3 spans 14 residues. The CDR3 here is CASSPPGQSYEQYF. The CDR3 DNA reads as TGTGCCAGCAGCCCCCCTGGACAGTCCTACGAGCAGTACTTC.

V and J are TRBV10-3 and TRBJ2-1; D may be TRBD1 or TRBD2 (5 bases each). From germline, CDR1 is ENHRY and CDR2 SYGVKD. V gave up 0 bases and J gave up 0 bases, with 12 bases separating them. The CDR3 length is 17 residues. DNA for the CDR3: TGTGCCATCAGTGAGTCTTCCGGGGCCAGCTCCTACAATGAGCAGTTCTTC. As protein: CAISESSGASSYNEQFF.

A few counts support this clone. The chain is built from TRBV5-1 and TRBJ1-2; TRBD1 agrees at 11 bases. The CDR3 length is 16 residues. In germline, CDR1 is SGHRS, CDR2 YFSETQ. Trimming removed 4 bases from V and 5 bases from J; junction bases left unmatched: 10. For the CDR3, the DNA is TGCGCCAGCAGCCCGACCGGGGACAGGGGGGGATATGGCTACACCTTC. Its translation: CASSPTGDRGGYGYTF.

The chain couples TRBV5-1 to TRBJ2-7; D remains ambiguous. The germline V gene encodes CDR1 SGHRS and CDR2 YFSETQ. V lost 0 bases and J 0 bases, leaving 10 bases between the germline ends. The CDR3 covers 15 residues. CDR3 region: CASSLDRTSSYEQYF. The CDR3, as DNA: TGCGCCAGCAGCTTGGATCGGACGAGCTCCTACGAGCAGTACTTC. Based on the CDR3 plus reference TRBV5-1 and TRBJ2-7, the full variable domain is KAGVTQTPRYLIKTRGQQVTLSCSPISGHRSVSWYQQTPGQGLQFLFEYFSETQRNKGNFPGRFSGRQFSNSRSEMNVSTLELGDSALYLCASSLDRTSSYEQYFGPGTRLTVT.

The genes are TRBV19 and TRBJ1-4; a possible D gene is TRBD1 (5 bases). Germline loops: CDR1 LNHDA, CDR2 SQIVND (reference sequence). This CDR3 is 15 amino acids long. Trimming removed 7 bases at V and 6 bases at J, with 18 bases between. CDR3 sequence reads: CASMIRRDPDEKLFF. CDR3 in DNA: TGTGCCAGTATGATACGCCGGGACCCCGATGAAAAACTGTTTTTT.

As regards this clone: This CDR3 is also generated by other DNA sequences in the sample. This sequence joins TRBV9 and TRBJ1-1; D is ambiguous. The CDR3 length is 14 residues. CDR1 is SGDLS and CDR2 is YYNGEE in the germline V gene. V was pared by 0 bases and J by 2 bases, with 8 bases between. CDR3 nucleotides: TGTGCCAGCAGCGTAGCGGGTCCTAACACTGAAGCTTTCTTT. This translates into CASSVAGPNTEAFF. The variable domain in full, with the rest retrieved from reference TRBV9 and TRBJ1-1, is DSGVTQTPKHLITATGQRVTLRCSPRSGDLSVYWYQQSLDQGLQFLIQYYNGEERAKGNILERFSAQQFPDLHSELNLSSLELGDSALYFCASSVAGPNTEAFFGQGTRLTVV.

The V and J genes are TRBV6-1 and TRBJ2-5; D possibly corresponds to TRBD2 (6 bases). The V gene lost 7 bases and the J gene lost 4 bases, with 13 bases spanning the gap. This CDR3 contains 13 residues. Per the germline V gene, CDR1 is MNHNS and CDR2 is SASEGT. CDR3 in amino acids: CASNLFGRETQYF. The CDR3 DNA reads TGTGCCAGCAACCTCTTCGGGAGAGAGACCCAGTACTTC.

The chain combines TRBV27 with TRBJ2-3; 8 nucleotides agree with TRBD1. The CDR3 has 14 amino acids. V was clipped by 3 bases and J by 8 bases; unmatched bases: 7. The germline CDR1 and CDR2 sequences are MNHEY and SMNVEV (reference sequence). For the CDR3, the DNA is TGTGCCAGCAGTTTGGGACAGGTCCGGAGTACGCAGTATTTT. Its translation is CASSLGQVRSTQYF.

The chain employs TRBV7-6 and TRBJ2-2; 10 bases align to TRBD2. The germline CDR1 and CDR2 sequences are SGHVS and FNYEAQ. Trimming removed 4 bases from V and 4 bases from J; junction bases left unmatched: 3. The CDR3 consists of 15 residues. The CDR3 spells CASSSSGRGTGELFF. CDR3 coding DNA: TGTGCCAGCAGCTCGAGCGGGAGGGGCACCGGGGAGCTGTTTTTT. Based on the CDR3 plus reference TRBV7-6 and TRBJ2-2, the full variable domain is GAGVSQSPRYKVTKRGQDVALRCDPISGHVSLYWYRQALGQGPEFLTYFNYEAQQDKSGLPNDRFSAERPEGSISTLTIQRTEQRDSAMYRCASSSSGRGTGELFFGEGSRLTVL.

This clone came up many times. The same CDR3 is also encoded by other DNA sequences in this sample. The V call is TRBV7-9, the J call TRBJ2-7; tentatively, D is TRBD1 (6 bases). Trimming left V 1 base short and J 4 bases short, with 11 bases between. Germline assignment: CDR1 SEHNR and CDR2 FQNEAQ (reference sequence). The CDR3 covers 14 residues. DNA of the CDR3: TGTGCCAGCAGCTTAGAGGGCAGGGGATACGAGCAGTACTTC. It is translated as CASSLEGRGYEQYF. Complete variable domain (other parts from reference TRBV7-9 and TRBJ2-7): DTGVSQNPRHKITKRGQNVTFRCDPISEHNRLYWYRQTLGQGPEFLTYFQNEAQLEKSRLLSDRFSAERPKGSFSTLEIQRTEQGDSAMYLCASSLEGRGYEQYFGPGTRLTVT.

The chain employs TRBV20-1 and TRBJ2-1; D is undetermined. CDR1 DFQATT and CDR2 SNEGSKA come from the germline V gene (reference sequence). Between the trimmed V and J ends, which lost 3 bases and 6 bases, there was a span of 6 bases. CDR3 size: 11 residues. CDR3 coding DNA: TGCAGTGCTAGCCGTCTCAATGAGCAGTTCTTC. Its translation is CSASRLNEQFF.

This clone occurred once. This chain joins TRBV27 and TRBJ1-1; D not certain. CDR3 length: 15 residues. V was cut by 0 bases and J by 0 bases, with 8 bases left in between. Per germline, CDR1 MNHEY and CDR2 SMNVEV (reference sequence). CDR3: CASSLSNMVNTEAFF. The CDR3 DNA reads TGTGCCAGCAGTTTATCGAATATGGTGAACACTGAAGCTTTCTTT.

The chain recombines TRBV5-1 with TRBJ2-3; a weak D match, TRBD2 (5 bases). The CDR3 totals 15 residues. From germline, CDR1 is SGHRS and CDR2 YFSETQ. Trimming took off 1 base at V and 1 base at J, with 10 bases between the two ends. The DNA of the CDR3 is TGCGCCAGCAGCTTGCACGGAGGCCGCACAGATACGCAGTATTTT. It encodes CASSLHGGRTDTQYF.

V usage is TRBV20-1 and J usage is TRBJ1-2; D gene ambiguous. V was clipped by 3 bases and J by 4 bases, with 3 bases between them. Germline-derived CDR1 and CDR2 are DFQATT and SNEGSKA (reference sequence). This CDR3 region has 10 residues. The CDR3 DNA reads TGCAGTGCTAGGTCCTATGGCTACACCTTC. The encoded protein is CSARSYGYTF.

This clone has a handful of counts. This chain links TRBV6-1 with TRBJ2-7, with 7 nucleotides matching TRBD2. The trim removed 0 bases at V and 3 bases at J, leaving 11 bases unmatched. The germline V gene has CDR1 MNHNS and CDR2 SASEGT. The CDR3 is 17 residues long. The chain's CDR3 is CASSEALYGGDFYEQYF. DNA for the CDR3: TGTGCCAGCAGTGAAGCGCTCTATGGGGGGGATTTCTACGAGCAGTACTTC.

This CDR3 reads CASSLQPQHF. The CDR3 DNA follows: TGTGCCAGCAGCTTGCAGCCCCAGCATTTT. The chain recombines TRBV7-4 with TRBJ1-5; D is unclear. Trimming removed 3 bases at V and 7 bases at J, with 1 base between. Germline assignment: CDR1 SGHVT and CDR2 SQSDAQ. This CDR3 region has 10 residues. Filled out from reference TRBV7-4 and TRBJ1-5, the complete variable domain reads GAGVSQSPRYKVAKRGRDVALRCDSISGHVTLYWYRQTLGQGSEVLTYSQSDAQRDKSGRPSGRFSAERPERSVSTLKIQRTEQGDSAVYLCASSLQPQHFGDGTRLSIL.

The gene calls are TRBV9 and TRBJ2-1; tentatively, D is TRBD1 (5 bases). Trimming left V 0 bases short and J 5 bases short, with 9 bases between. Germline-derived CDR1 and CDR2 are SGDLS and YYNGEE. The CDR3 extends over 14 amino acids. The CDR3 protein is CASSVEDRHNEQFF. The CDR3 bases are TGTGCCAGCAGCGTAGAAGACAGACACAATGAGCAGTTCTTC.